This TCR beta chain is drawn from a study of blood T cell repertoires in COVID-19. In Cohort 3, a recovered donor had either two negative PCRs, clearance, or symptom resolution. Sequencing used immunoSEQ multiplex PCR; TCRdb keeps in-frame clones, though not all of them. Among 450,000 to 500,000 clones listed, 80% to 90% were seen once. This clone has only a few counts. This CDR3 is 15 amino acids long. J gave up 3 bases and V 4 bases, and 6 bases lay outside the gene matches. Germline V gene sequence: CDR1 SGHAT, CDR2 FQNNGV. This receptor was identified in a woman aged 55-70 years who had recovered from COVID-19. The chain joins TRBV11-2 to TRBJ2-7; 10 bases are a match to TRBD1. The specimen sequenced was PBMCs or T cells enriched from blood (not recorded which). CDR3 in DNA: TGTGCCAGCAGCTCGACAGGGGGCTACAGCTACGAGCAGTACTTC. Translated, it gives CASSSTGGYSYEQYF.